This T cell receptor beta chain was recovered during a study of blood T cell repertoires in COVID-19. The CDR3 has 16 amino acids. Germline-derived CDR1 and CDR2 are KGHSH and LQKENI. Trimming cost V 6 bases and J 2 bases; bases outside gene matches: 5. The authors' processing: Amplification of reference gene primers was used by the study to estimate nucleated cell counts. The table came from immunoSEQ multiplex PCR; TCRdb's copy has only in-frame clones and leaves some out. That table gives V, J and clone size, and the DNA gave D and trimming. The data contain 350,000 to 450,000 clones, around 92% of them singletons.

Sequenced sample: peripheral blood. The V gene is TRBV18, the J gene TRBJ2-1, with 12 bases aligning to TRBD2. This clonotype was obtained from a man aged 40-50 years with acute or convalescent COVID-19. The CDR3 spells CASSRLAGATYNEQFF. The DNA of the CDR3 is TGTGCCAGCTCGAGACTAGCGGGAGCAACCTACAATGAGCAGTTCTTC. Full variable domain (missing parts from reference TRBV18 and TRBJ2-1): NAGVMQNPRHLVRRRGQEARLRCSPMKGHSHVYWYRQLPEEGLKFMVYLQKENIIDESGMPKERFSAEFPKEGPSILRIQQVVRGDSAAYFCASSRLAGATYNEQFFGPGTRLTVL.